The clone carrying this TCR beta chain was seen just once. Per the original methods: The assay estimated nucleated cells by amplifying reference gene primers. The repertoire was sequenced with immunoSEQ multiplex PCR; TCRdb's copy has only in-frame clones and lacks some. For V, J and clone size, that table is used; D and trimming come from the DNA. The table shows roughly 240,000 clones, with roughly 80% occurring only once. Germline trimming cut 3 bases from V and 9 bases from J; bases unmatched to any gene: 11. The CDR3 length is 15 residues. In germline, CDR1 is LGHDT, CDR2 YNNKEL (reference sequence). The data were taken from a study of blood T cell repertoires in COVID-19. The overall study: Italy, Spain and the United States were the sources of the convalescent and acute COVID-19 samples.

The TCR was taken from a man in his sixties who had recovered from COVID-19. This rearrangement joins TRBV3-1 (or the pseudogene TRBV3-2) to TRBJ2-5; TRBD2 matches 9 bases. What was sequenced was peripheral blood. The CDR3 is CASSHTPPGLAPQYF. As DNA, the CDR3 is TGTGCCAGCAGCCATACCCCACCGGGACTAGCTCCCCAGTACTTC.